One and the same sample provided the 27 T cell receptor beta chains below, sequenced in a study of patients and donors after allogeneic stem cell transplantation. TCRdb called the RT-PCR reads again in MiXCR, with one record for every CDR3 protein. This sample has about 960,000 distinct CDR3 sequences, with roughly 18% found just once. Sequenced material: blood, either unsorted or a sorted T cell fraction (not recorded which). These receptors all stem from a human donor who was either an allogeneic HSCT recipient or a stem cell or donor lymphocyte infusion donor (not recorded which). It is not recorded whose cells these are; they may come from a transplant donor.

The gene calls are TRBV11-2 and TRBJ1-1; D is uncertain. The CDR3 extends over 14 amino acids. In germline, CDR1 is SGHAT, CDR2 FQNNGV. Trimming shortened V by 4 bases and J by 6 bases, and 15 bases separated the two germline ends. CDR3 residues: CASSSPRWGSEAFF. The DNA for the CDR3 is TGTGCCAGCAGCTCTCCCCGGTGGGGTTCTGAAGCTTTCTTT.

The rearrangement links TRBV24-1 to TRBJ1-2, with 9 bases identical to TRBD1. After removal of 4 bases from V and 7 bases from J, the junction contained 9 bases not matched to a gene. Germline V gives CDR1 KGHDR, CDR2 SFDVKD. The CDR3 has 15 residues. This CDR3 reads CATSDPGTGKGGYTF. DNA of the CDR3: TGTGCCACCAGTGACCCCGGGACAGGGAAGGGTGGCTACACCTTC.

This clonotype was seen a few times. The chain links TRBV5-1 to TRBJ1-1, with 7 bases aligning to TRBD1. CDR3 length: 14 residues. Germline V CDR1 and CDR2: SGHRS, YFSETQ. V was clipped by 3 bases and J by 7 bases; unmatched bases: 9. CDR3 sequence (DNA): TGCGCCAGCAGCTCTGCAAAGGGGGCCCTTGAAGCTTTCTTT. Amino acids: CASSSAKGALEAFF.

This clonotype was recorded only once. The J gene is TRBJ1-5, the V gene TRBV15; D gene ambiguous. From germline, CDR1 is LNHNV and CDR2 YYDKDF (reference sequence). The CDR3 runs 15 residues. V lost 5 bases, J lost 2 bases, and 13 bases lay in between. In DNA, the CDR3 is TGTGCCACCAGCCGGGAAGGCGCGGGCAATCAGCCCCAGCATTTT. Its translation: CATSREGAGNQPQHF.

CDR3 coding DNA: TGTGCCAGCAGCTCTCCATCCCGGGCGGCACCGACTCATAGCAATCAGCCCCAGCATTTT. Amino acid sequence: CASSSPSRAAPTHSNQPQHF. V and J are TRBV21-1 and TRBJ1-5; no check of the table's D call, TRBD1, against the DNA was made. TRBV21-1 is described as a pseudogene. This CDR3 spans 20 amino acids.

The rearrangement uses TRBV20-1 and TRBJ2-1; unclear D gene. The CDR3 runs to 14 residues. The germline gives CDR1 DFQATT, CDR2 SNEGSKA (reference sequence). Trimming shortened V by 8 bases and J by 0 bases, and 14 bases separated the two germline ends. The DNA of the CDR3 is TGCAGTCCGAGGCCCCTGAGCTCCTACAATGAGCAGTTCTTC. Its protein product is CSPRPLSSYNEQFF.

A few counts support this clonotype. The rearrangement uses TRBV9 and TRBJ1-2, with 8 bases fitting TRBD1. The CDR3 spans 15 residues. The V gene end was trimmed by 4 bases and the J gene end by 4 bases; junction bases not matched to a gene: 9. Germline CDR1 SGDLS, CDR2 YYNGEE. CDR3 loop: CASSITMTGAYGYTF. The DNA for the CDR3 is TGTGCCAGCAGCATTACAATGACAGGGGCCTATGGCTACACCTTC.

This rearrangement joins TRBV29-1 to TRBJ1-3; 9 nucleotides agree with TRBD1. The CDR3 is 14 amino acids. From germline, CDR1 is SQVTM and CDR2 ANQGSEA. V lost 6 bases and J lost 4; bases outside the gene matches: 7. The CDR3 reads CSVPGQGSGNTIYF. CDR3 nucleotides: TGCAGCGTGCCGGGACAGGGTTCGGGAAACACCATATATTTT.

The rearrangement joins TRBV6-2 or TRBV6-3 to TRBJ2-2; 7 bases map to TRBD1. The trim removed 7 bases at V and 4 bases at J, leaving 3 bases unmatched. The CDR3 totals 13 residues. CDR1 and CDR2 (germline): MNHEY, SVGEGT. This chain's CDR3 is CASTRTGTGELFF. CDR3 DNA: TGTGCCAGCACAAGGACAGGCACCGGGGAGCTGTTTTTT.

At least ten counts were recorded for this clonotype. This chain joins TRBV29-1 and TRBJ1-4; 10 nucleotides match TRBD1. The CDR3 has 13 amino acids. Trimming at V came to 5 bases and at J to 8 bases, leaving 5 bases not matched to a gene. Germline V lookup: CDR1 SQVTM, CDR2 ANQGSEA. The DNA for the CDR3 is TGCAGCGTTTCGACAGGGGGCCGGGAAAAACTGTTTTTT. The encoded protein is CSVSTGGREKLFF.

This clonotype has ten or more counts. J is TRBJ2-3 and V is TRBV12-3 or TRBV12-4, with TRBD2 matching over 8 bases. The CDR3 is 14 residues long. The J segment lost 3 bases and the V segment lost 6 bases, leaving 5 bases of the junction unmatched. Here the CDR3 reads CASRLSGGTDTQYF. DNA for the CDR3: TGTGCCAGCAGACTCAGCGGGGGAACAGATACGCAGTATTTT.

This clonotype was seen a handful of times. The rearrangement joins TRBV3-1 to TRBJ2-3; D is undetermined. V was clipped by 1 base and J by 2 bases, with 13 bases between them. This CDR3 is built from 16 residues. From germline, CDR1 is LGHDT and CDR2 YNNKEL (reference sequence). The CDR3 DNA reads as TGTGCCAGCAGCCAAGGTACTCCGGCACACACAGATACGCAGTATTTT. The encoded protein is CASSQGTPAHTDTQYF.

This chain uses TRBV5-4 with TRBJ1-1; maybe TRBD1 (5 bases). The CDR3 spans 14 residues. V was pared by 4 bases and J by 1 base, with 11 bases between. Germline assignment: CDR1 SGHNT and CDR2 YYREEE (reference sequence). In nucleotides, the CDR3 is TGTGCCAGCAGCGCGGGGGTACGGAACACTGAAGCTTTCTTT. Residues: CASSAGVRNTEAFF.

This rearrangement joins TRBV4-1 to TRBJ2-7; D may correspond to TRBD1 or TRBD2 (5 bases each). CDR3 length equals 15 residues. The germline V gene encodes CDR1 MGHRA and CDR2 YSYEKL. Trimming shortened V by 1 base and J by 5 bases, and 15 bases separated the two germline ends. The CDR3 bases are TGCGCCAGCAGCCAAGTACTGGGACGGAACGACGAGCAGTACTTC. It is translated as CASSQVLGRNDEQYF.

V is TRBV9 and J is TRBJ2-7; 9 bases fit TRBD2. The germline CDR1 and CDR2 sequences are SGDLS and YYNGEE. V was clipped by 2 bases and J by 2 bases; unmatched bases: 5. The CDR3 covers 15 residues. As DNA, the CDR3 is TGTGCCAGCAGCGTGAGTAGCGGGAGTCCCTACGAGCAGTACTTC. It specifies CASSVSSGSPYEQYF.

Many counts were recorded for this clonotype. This chain joins TRBV12-3 or TRBV12-4 and TRBJ2-1; weak D call: TRBD1 (5 bases). This CDR3 contains 12 residues. V was cut by 6 bases and J by 10 bases, with 13 bases left in between. The CDR3 spells CASRPDSLEQFF. DNA for the CDR3: TGTGCCAGCAGGCCAGACAGCTTGGAGCAGTTCTTC.

Only a few counts were recorded for this clonotype. The CDR3 sequence is CSVRTDGQTRSLHF. CDR3 DNA sequence: TGCAGCGTTCGAACCGACGGGCAAACGAGGTCCCTCCACTTT. This chain links TRBV29-1 with TRBJ1-6; no firm D call. The V end lost 5 bases, the J end lost 14 bases, and 22 bases lay between the germline ends. Germline CDR1 reads SQVTM; CDR2 reads ANQGSEA. The CDR3 spans 14 residues.

This clonotype was counted a few times. The chain employs TRBV7-3 and TRBJ2-3, with 7 bases aligning to TRBD2. Unmatched junction bases numbered 11, after V lost 5 bases and J lost 3 bases. The CDR3 is 16 amino acids. Germline CDR1 reads SGHTA; CDR2 reads FQGTGA. DNA for the CDR3: TGTGCCAGCAGCCCGTCGTTGCGGGAGTCTACAGATACGCAGTATTTT. As protein: CASSPSLRESTDTQYF.

J is TRBJ1-5 and V is TRBV7-9; 7 nucleotides line up with TRBD1. V lost 1 base to trimming and J lost 6 bases; unmatched junction nucleotides: 9. The germline V gene encodes CDR1 SEHNR and CDR2 FQNEAQ (reference sequence). CDR3 size: 16 residues. For the CDR3, the DNA is TGTGCCAGCAGCTTAGTAGGAGGGGGCTCCGGTCAGCCCCAGCATTTT. Translating it yields CASSLVGGGSGQPQHF.

The sample holds many counts of this clonotype. The rearrangement uses TRBV12-3 or TRBV12-4 and TRBJ1-1, with D perhaps TRBD1 (6 bases). Trimming pared 6 bases from V and 7 bases from J, leaving 12 bases between. The CDR3 runs 12 residues. The chain's CDR3 is CASRHGQLEAFF. CDR3 coding DNA: TGTGCCAGCAGACATGGACAGCTTGAAGCTTTCTTT.

V is TRBV7-8 and J is TRBJ2-1, with 7 bases identical to TRBD2. The CDR3 spans 15 residues. Per germline, CDR1 SGHVS and CDR2 FQNEAQ. J lost 0 bases, V lost 6 bases, and 5 bases had no gene match. As DNA, the CDR3 is TGTGCCAGCAGAAACACGGGGGGCTCCTACAATGAGCAGTTCTTC. Its protein product is CASRNTGGSYNEQFF.

The sample holds a few counts of this clonotype. The chain joins TRBV4-3 to TRBJ2-1, with 12 bases aligning to TRBD2. V shed 1 base and J 9 bases; nucleotides not matched to a gene: 7. The CDR3 runs to 16 residues. CDR1 is LGHNA, CDR2 YSLEER, per germline. CDR3 nucleotide sequence: TGCGCCAGCAGCCAAGGGGCTAGCGGGGGGGCGGCTGAGCAGTTCTTC. Translation gives CASSQGASGGAAEQFF.

This clonotype was seen more than once but under ten times. J is TRBJ2-7 and V is TRBV2, with D possibly TRBD1 on 5 matching bases. This CDR3 has 14 amino acids. The germline CDR1 and CDR2 sequences are SNHLY and FYNNEI. V was clipped by 7 bases and J by 5 bases, with 18 bases between them. CDR3 coding DNA: TGTGCCAGCAAATGGCCGGCAGGGAATAACGAGCAGTACTTC. This gives the protein CASKWPAGNNEQYF. The complete variable domain, with remaining parts taken from reference TRBV2 and TRBJ2-7, reads EPEVTQTPSHQVTQMGQEVILRCVPISNHLYFYWYRQILGQKVEFLVSFYNNEISEKSEIFDDQFSVERPDGSNFTLKIRSTKLEDSAMYFCASKWPAGNNEQYFGPGTRLTVT.

The chain joins TRBV7-9 to TRBJ1-1; D is unclear. The CDR3 consists of 16 residues. Trimming pared 5 bases from V and 1 base from J, leaving 17 bases between. The germline CDR1 and CDR2 sequences are SEHNR and FQNEAQ (reference sequence). The CDR3 region is CASSLRSTRENTEAFF. DNA of the CDR3: TGTGCCAGCAGCCTGCGATCGACACGAGAGAACACTGAAGCTTTCTTT.

The chain's CDR3 is CSVGGGGSYEQYF. In nucleotides, the CDR3 is TGCAGCGTTGGGGGTGGGGGGTCCTACGAGCAGTACTTC. The V call is TRBV29-1, the J call TRBJ2-7, with D maybe TRBD2 (6 bases). V was cut by 4 bases and J by 1 base, with 11 bases left in between. This CDR3 contains 13 residues. The germline CDR1 and CDR2 sequences are SQVTM and ANQGSEA.

The genes are TRBV12-3 or TRBV12-4 and TRBJ2-5; no clear D. The V and J ends lost 4 bases and 5 bases respectively, with 11 bases between them. This CDR3 spans 13 amino acids. The CDR3 is CASSSDGWETQYF. CDR3 nucleotides: TGTGCCAGCAGTTCGGACGGATGGGAGACCCAGTACTTC.

The J gene is TRBJ1-3, the V gene TRBV6-2 or TRBV6-3; D gene unclear. This CDR3 comprises 13 residues. Trimming cost V 6 bases and J 3 bases, with 9 bases left between them. Germline assignment: CDR1 MNHEY and CDR2 SVGEGT. The chain's CDR3 is CASRPGNGNTIYF. CDR3 nucleotide sequence: TGTGCCAGCAGACCCGGGAATGGAAACACCATATATTTT.